Listed below are T cell receptor beta chains from one sample, sequenced in a study of OX40 agonist ivuxolimab in advanced cancers. Generated by immunoSEQ multiplex PCR, the TCRdb table keeps only in-frame clones and is missing some. The sample has 75,000 to 80,000 clones, 84% seen once; the top ten hold 6.9%. The specimen comprised CD4+ or CD8+ T cells sorted from blood, sampled in a trial of the OX40 agonist ivuxolimab. These receptors all come from an adult with an advanced solid tumor such as melanoma, head and neck, liver or kidney cancer. CDR3s include the opening cysteine and the closing phenylalanine or tryptophan. Each record gives: J gene, V gene, CDR3 protein.

J gene: TRBJ1-1
V gene: TRBV7-3
CDR3 protein: CASSLGTPNTEAFF

J gene: TRBJ1-1
V gene: TRBV5-4
CDR3 protein: CASSLGLNTEAFF

J gene: TRBJ2-5
V gene: TRBV7-3
CDR3 protein: CASSPVPAGEAETQYF

J gene: TRBJ1-1
V gene: TRBV18
CDR3 protein: CASSQGQRGVSAFF

J gene: TRBJ1-2
V gene: TRBV20-1
CDR3 protein: CSVLYGYTF

J gene: TRBJ2-1
V gene: TRBV25-1
CDR3 protein: CAVGFNRENEQFF

J gene: TRBJ2-1
V gene: TRBV5-6
CDR3 protein: CASSSQGNEQFF

J gene: TRBJ2-7
V gene: TRBV7-9
CDR3 protein: CASSIRDNSYEQYF

J gene: TRBJ1-2
V gene: TRBV29-1
CDR3 protein: CSVEEGRSYGYTF

J gene: TRBJ2-7
V gene: TRBV9
CDR3 protein: CASTKGGTGASYEQYF

J gene: TRBJ1-5
V gene: TRBV28
CDR3 protein: CASSLLAGGQPQHF

J gene: TRBJ2-5
V gene: TRBV9
CDR3 protein: CASSVGRRGETQYF

J gene: TRBJ1-4
V gene: TRBV4-3
CDR3 protein: CASSQVWDRVGEKLFF

J gene: TRBJ2-2
V gene: TRBV5-1
CDR3 protein: CASSLDSFTGELFF

J gene: TRBJ2-3
V gene: TRBV7-8
CDR3 protein: CASSLRPRSRGADTQYF

J gene: TRBJ1-1
V gene: TRBV6-6
CDR3 protein: CASSDGQGMNTEAFF

J gene: TRBJ2-1
V gene: TRBV27
CDR3 protein: CASSSQNGPTGYNEQFF

J gene: TRBJ2-4
V gene: TRBV4-1
CDR3 protein: CASSQAGTRDIQYF

J gene: TRBJ2-2
V gene: TRBV5-1
CDR3 protein: CASSLVTGAAGELFF

J gene: TRBJ1-1
V gene: TRBV5-1
CDR3 protein: CASSLGDLKNTEAFF

J gene: TRBJ1-1
V gene: TRBV7-9
CDR3 protein: CASSRPQGYTEAFF

J gene: TRBJ1-1
V gene: TRBV5-1
CDR3 protein: CASSPRGREETEAFF

J gene: TRBJ2-5
V gene: TRBV28
CDR3 protein: CASSSRLAGDQETQYF

J gene: TRBJ2-7
V gene: TRBV5-4
CDR3 protein: CASSLGDRVHEQYF

J gene: NA
V gene: TRBV6-5
CDR3 protein: CASVKQGTYEQYF

J gene: TRBJ2-7
V gene: TRBV5-1
CDR3 protein: CASSLGQGSDEQYF

J gene: TRBJ1-1
V gene: TRBV16
CDR3 protein: CASSPDRGVEAFF

J gene: TRBJ1-5
V gene: TRBV10-3
CDR3 protein: CAISEGTGISNQPQHF

J gene: TRBJ2-7
V gene: TRBV14
CDR3 protein: CASSQTWTTYEQYF

J gene: TRBJ1-4
V gene: TRBV5-1
CDR3 protein: CASSLVPATATNEKLFF

J gene: TRBJ1-2
V gene: TRBV2
CDR3 protein: CASTLGRGDKGGYGYTF

J gene: TRBJ2-7
V gene: TRBV18
CDR3 protein: CASSPNEGAGEQYF

J gene: TRBJ2-7
V gene: TRBV5-4
CDR3 protein: CASSSRDASYEQYF

J gene: TRBJ2-7
V gene: TRBV15
CDR3 protein: CATSGGLAGAGEQYF